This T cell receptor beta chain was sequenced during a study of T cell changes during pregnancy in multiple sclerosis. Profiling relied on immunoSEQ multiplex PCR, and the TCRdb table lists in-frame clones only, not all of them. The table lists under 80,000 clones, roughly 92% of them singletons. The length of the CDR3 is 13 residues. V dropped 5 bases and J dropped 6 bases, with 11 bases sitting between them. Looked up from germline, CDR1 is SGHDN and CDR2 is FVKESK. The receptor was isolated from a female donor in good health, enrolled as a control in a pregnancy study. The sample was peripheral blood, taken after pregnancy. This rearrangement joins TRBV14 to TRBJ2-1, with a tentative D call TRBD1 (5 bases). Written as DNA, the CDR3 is TGTGCCAGCAGCAAACTTCAGGGCAATGAGCAGTTCTTC. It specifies CASSKLQGNEQFF.